This is a list of T cell receptor beta chains from one sample in a study of human T cells and chemical hapten exposure. TCRdb recomputed calls from the RACE reads with MiXCR, one row per CDR3 protein. Of around 120,000 distinct CDR3 sequences in the sample, about 13% were seen once. The input for sequencing was whole blood, taken in connection with sensitization to the hapten diphenylcyclopropenone (DPC). These receptors were collected from a man aged 18 to 29 with alopecia areata. Some clones in this sample may be carry-over from other donors' samples. The CDR3 runs from the conserved cysteine through the conserved F or W. A D gene is named only where the DNA matches it firmly. Some rows mark clone size as missing; the rest say once, few, many or name a class of expanded clone.

v_call,d_call,clone_size,j_call,cdr3_aa,cdr3_nt
TRBV20-1,-,many,TRBJ2-1,CSASLRAPYNEQFF,TGCAGTGCTAGTCTACGGGCCCCCTACAATGAGCAGTTCTTC
TRBV28,TRBD1,few,TRBJ1-5,CASRSLWDRGQPQHF,TGTGCCAGCAGAAGTCTTTGGGACAGGGGGCAGCCCCAGCATTTT
TRBV28,-,-,TRBJ2-3,CASSLIQRTDTQYF,TGTGCCAGCAGTTTAATACAGCGCACAGATACGCAGTATTTT
TRBV5-4,TRBD2,-,TRBJ2-1,CASSLTSGGDNEQFF,TGTGCCAGCAGCTTGACTAGCGGGGGTGACAATGAGCAGTTCTTC
TRBV20-1,TRBD2,many,TRBJ2-1,CSARDKLAGVNEQFF,TGCAGTGCTAGAGATAAGCTAGCGGGGGTTAATGAGCAGTTCTTC
TRBV6-5,-,-,TRBJ1-4,CASSYRGGDEKLFF,TGTGCCAGCAGTTACCGGGGGGGTGACGAAAAACTGTTTTTT
TRBV6-5,-,few,TRBJ2-1,CATLSAGYHYNEQFF,TGTGCCACCCTATCGGCGGGTTACCATTACAATGAGCAGTTCTTC
TRBV2,TRBD1,few,TRBJ2-1,CATKRGTGEAEQFF,TGTGCCACAAAGAGGGGGACAGGGGAGGCTGAGCAGTTCTTC
TRBV28,-,many,TRBJ2-7,CASSLAGNEQYF,TGTGCCAGCAGTTTGGCGGGAAACGAGCAGTACTTC
TRBV20-1,-,-,TRBJ2-1,CSARAGGIYEQFF,TGCAGTGCTAGAGCGGGCGGGATTTATGAGCAGTTCTTC
TRBV12-3/TRBV12-4,-,-,TRBJ2-5,CASGAVEETQYF,TGTGCCAGTGGGGCGGTAGAAGAGACCCAGTACTTC
TRBV7-2,-,-,TRBJ2-1,CASSLESGHYNEQFF,TGTGCCAGCAGCTTAGAGTCAGGGCACTACAATGAGCAGTTCTTC
TRBV4-3,-,-,TRBJ1-1,CASSSDREANTEAFF,TGCGCCAGCAGCTCCGACAGAGAGGCAAACACTGAAGCTTTCTTT
TRBV4-1,-,-,TRBJ1-6,CASSEKGTSYNSPLHF,TGCGCCAGCAGCGAGAAAGGGACCTCCTATAATTCACCCCTCCACTTT
TRBV6-2/TRBV6-3,-,few,TRBJ2-3,CASSYFGGAQYF,TGTGCCAGCAGTTACTTCGGGGGTGCGCAGTATTTT
TRBV28,-,-,TRBJ1-1,CASSLGARGNTEAFF,TGTGCCAGCAGTTTAGGGGCCAGGGGAAACACTGAAGCTTTCTTT
TRBV29-1,-,-,TRBJ2-5,CSVDSTGPGETQYF,TGCAGCGTTGATTCTACCGGGCCCGGAGAGACCCAGTACTTC
TRBV18,-,many,TRBJ1-4,CASSPQRDTEKLFF,TGTGCCAGCTCACCACAAAGGGATACCGAAAAACTGTTTTTT
TRBV6-6,-,many,TRBJ2-5,CASSYRGQETQYF,TGTGCCAGCAGTTACAGGGGACAAGAGACCCAGTACTTC
TRBV25-1,-,-,TRBJ1-1,CASSELFRGIPEAFF,TGTGCCAGCAGTGAATTGTTCAGGGGAATCCCTGAAGCTTTCTTT
TRBV11-3,-,-,TRBJ1-1,CASSQGGARNTEAFF,TGTGCCAGCAGCCAAGGAGGGGCTAGGAACACTGAAGCTTTCTTT
TRBV20-1,-,once,TRBJ2-3,CSASLETDTQYF,TGCAGTGCTAGCCTAGAGACAGATACGCAGTATTTT
TRBV4-3,-,-,TRBJ2-7,CASSQSRDSYEQYF,TGCGCCAGCAGCCAAAGTCGTGACTCCTACGAGCAGTACTTC
TRBV5-1,TRBD1,-,TRBJ1-1,CASSLDRGRVTEAFF,TGCGCCAGCAGCTTGGACAGGGGGAGGGTCACTGAAGCTTTCTTT
TRBV3-1,-,-,TRBJ1-1,CASSQGRNREAFF,TGTGCCAGCAGCCAAGGTCGTAACAGGGAAGCTTTCTTT
TRBV7-3,-,few,TRBJ2-3,CASSPGIGRPTDTQYF,TGTGCCAGCAGCCCCGGTATAGGGAGACCCACAGATACGCAGTATTTT
TRBV20-1,-,many,TRBJ2-4,CSAWVVFGPEKNIQYF,TGCAGTGCATGGGTGGTATTTGGGCCAGAGAAAAACATTCAGTACTTC
TRBV18,-,few,TRBJ1-4,CASSPATARNEKLFF,TGTGCCAGCTCACCTGCTACAGCAAGAAATGAAAAACTGTTTTTT
TRBV6-6,-,few,TRBJ2-2,CASSYIGDAGELFF,TGTGCCAGCAGTTACATAGGGGACGCCGGGGAGCTGTTTTTT
TRBV4-1,-,-,TRBJ2-5,CASSQVGEETQYF,TGCGCCAGCAGCCAAGTAGGGGAAGAGACCCAGTACTTC
TRBV19,-,few,TRBJ2-3,CASSIEARGGDTQYF,TGTGCCAGTAGTATAGAGGCGCGGGGTGGAGATACGCAGTATTTT
TRBV28,-,few,TRBJ2-3,CASSLRGGPSTDTQYF,TGTGCCAGCAGCCTACGAGGGGGGCCAAGCACAGATACGCAGTATTTT
TRBV7-3,-,-,TRBJ1-1,CASSYYSNTEAFF,TGTGCCAGCAGTTACTACAGCAACACTGAAGCTTTCTTT
TRBV25-1,-,few,TRBJ1-1,CASSTQFHYRVVDTEAFF,TGTGCCAGCAGCACGCAATTCCACTACAGGGTCGTGGACACTGAAGCTTTCTTT
TRBV6-6,-,many,TRBJ2-7,CASSPGPYEQYF,TGTGCCAGCAGCCCCGGGCCCTACGAGCAGTACTTC
TRBV5-1,-,many,TRBJ1-2,CASRGYSYGYTF,TGCGCCAGCAGGGGGTACAGCTATGGCTACACCTTC
TRBV12-3/TRBV12-4,-,-,TRBJ2-4,CASSLRSQNIQYF,TGTGCCAGCAGTTTAAGGTCCCAAAACATTCAGTACTTC
TRBV6-5,-,many,TRBJ2-5,CASSYSKGQGGRETQYF,TGTGCCAGCAGTTACTCGAAAGGACAAGGGGGGAGAGAGACCCAGTACTTC
TRBV11-2,-,few,TRBJ2-6,CASSPAGAFRFSGANVLTF,TGTGCCAGCAGCCCCGCCGGAGCCTTCCGCTTCTCTGGGGCCAACGTCCTGACTTTC